These T cell receptor beta chains were read from a single sample in a study of OX40 agonist ivuxolimab in advanced cancers. Generated by immunoSEQ multiplex PCR, the TCRdb table keeps only in-frame clones and is missing some. Of fewer than 85,000 clones in the sample, approximately 80% are singletons; the top ten hold around 2%. The specimen comprised CD4+ or CD8+ T cells sorted from blood, sampled in a trial of the OX40 agonist ivuxolimab. These receptors were taken from an adult with an advanced solid tumor such as melanoma, head and neck, liver or kidney cancer. Both conserved end residues are part of each CDR3. A D gene is named only where the DNA matches it firmly. Some rows have no size entry. The others give once, few or many, or a class for an expanded clone.

V	D	J	size	length	CDR3	DNA
TRBV15	NA	TRBJ2-5	NA	12	CATSRDVETQYF	TGTGCCACCAGCAGAGATGTGGAGACCCAGTACTTC
TRBV19	NA	TRBJ1-5	NA	15	CASRDGGFNNQPQHF	TGTGCCAGTAGGGACGGGGGCTTCAACAATCAGCCCCAGCATTTT
TRBV2	TRBD1	TRBJ2-1	NA	12	CASREQGSEQFF	TGTGCCAGCAGGGAACAGGGGAGTGAGCAGTTCTTC
TRBV28	NA	TRBJ2-7	NA	12	CASSIEGVGEYF	TGTGCCAGCAGTATTGAGGGGGTTGGGGAGTACTTC
TRBV27	TRBD1	TRBJ2-3	NA	14	CASREDRGTDTQYF	TGTGCCAGCAGGGAGGACAGGGGCACAGATACGCAGTATTTT
TRBV5-4	NA	TRBJ1-5	NA	12	CASSLDNQPQHF	TGTGCCAGCAGCTTGGACAATCAGCCCCAGCATTTT
TRBV19	NA	TRBJ2-3	NA	13	CASSIPGADTQYF	TGTGCCAGTAGTATCCCAGGGGCAGATACGCAGTATTTT
TRBV7-2	NA	TRBJ2-7	NA	11	CASSPGYEQYF	TGTGCCAGCAGCCCCGGGTACGAGCAGTACTTC
TRBV7-2	TRBD2	TRBJ2-5	NA	16	CASSWAGTSGQETQYF	TGTGCCAGCAGCTGGGCTGGGACTAGCGGCCAAGAGACCCAGTACTTC
TRBV19	NA	TRBJ2-7	NA	13	CASSVNGKNEQYF	TGTGCCAGTAGTGTCAACGGGAAGAACGAGCAGTACTTC
TRBV5-1	TRBD1	TRBJ2-7	NA	15	CASSLGQANSYEQYF	TGCGCCAGCAGCCTAGGACAGGCGAACTCCTACGAGCAGTACTTC
TRBV29-1	NA	TRBJ1-2	NA	12	CSVVRSAYGYTF	TGCAGCGTTGTCCGTTCTGCCTATGGCTACACCTTC
TRBV6-5	TRBD2	TRBJ2-1	NA	15	CASSYSSGSRNEQFF	TGTGCCAGCAGTTACTCGAGCGGGAGTAGGAATGAGCAGTTCTTC
TRBV6-5	NA	TRBJ1-2	NA	14	CASSRAQGSDGYTF	TGTGCCAGCAGTCGGGCGCAAGGGTCTGATGGCTACACCTTC
TRBV18	NA	TRBJ1-1	once	13	CASSPHVNTEAFF	TGTGCCAGCTCACCACATGTGAACACTGAAGCTTTCTTT
TRBV7-2	TRBD2	TRBJ2-5	NA	17	CASETSGRDWAIETQYF	TGTGCCAGTGAGACTAGCGGGAGGGATTGGGCAATCGAGACCCAGTACTTC
TRBV19	NA	TRBJ1-1	NA	13	CASSIDRTVEAFF	TGTGCCAGTAGTATTGATCGGACAGTAGAAGCTTTCTTT
TRBV7-2	NA	TRBJ1-2	NA	14	CASSLADAPGGYTF	TGTGCCAGCAGCTTAGCGGACGCACCTGGGGGCTACACCTTC
TRBV2	NA	TRBJ1-1	NA	15	CASTLTPGAPGGAFF	TGTGCCAGCACCCTGACGCCGGGGGCCCCCGGAGGAGCTTTCTTT
TRBV19	NA	TRBJ2-6	NA	13	CASRTSGANVLTF	TGTGCCAGTAGAACGTCTGGGGCCAACGTCCTGACTTTC
TRBV7-9	NA	TRBJ1-5	NA	13	CASSFQRDQPQHF	TGTGCCAGCTCTTTCCAAAGGGATCAGCCCCAGCATTTT
TRBV5-1	NA	TRBJ2-2	once	14	CASSLVSGAGELFF	TGCGCCAGCAGCTTGGTCTCCGGGGCCGGGGAGCTGTTTTTT
TRBV10-3	TRBD1	TRBJ2-1	NA	13	CAISGTDYNEQFF	TGTGCCATCAGCGGGACAGACTACAATGAGCAGTTCTTC
TRBV5-1	NA	TRBJ1-3	once	12	CASSLGGDAIYF	TGCGCCAGCAGCCTTGGCGGAGACGCCATATATTTT
TRBV29-1	NA	TRBJ2-7	NA	11	CSARHLGEQYF	TGCAGCGCCCGTCATCTCGGCGAGCAGTACTTC
TRBV4-2	NA	TRBJ1-1	NA	16	CASSQDQRRWNTEAFF	TGTGCCAGCAGCCAAGATCAACGGAGGTGGAACACTGAAGCTTTCTTT
TRBV6-6	TRBD1	TRBJ2-3	NA	13	CASRDREADTQYF	TGTGCCAGCAGGGACAGGGAGGCAGATACGCAGTATTTT
TRBV7-6	TRBD1	TRBJ2-5	NA	17	CASSHLRDRGLGGTQYF	TGTGCCAGCAGCCACCTGAGGGACAGGGGATTAGGGGGGACCCAGTACTTC
TRBV10-3	TRBD2	TRBJ2-1	NA	14	CAISQTSVNNEQFF	TGTGCCATCAGTCAGACTAGCGTGAACAATGAGCAGTTCTTC
TRBV7-6	NA	TRBJ1-6	few	18	CASSTQGQHSSYNSPLHF	TGTGCCAGCAGCACTCAAGGACAGCATAGCTCCTATAATTCACCCCTCCACTTT
TRBV19	TRBD1	TRBJ2-7	NA	13	CASSGVDRAEQYF	TGTGCCAGTAGTGGGGTGGACAGGGCCGAGCAGTACTTC
TRBV6-6	NA	TRBJ2-1	NA	15	CASSYYGQIGNEQFF	TGTGCCAGCAGTTACTATGGGCAAATCGGCAATGAGCAGTTCTTC
TRBV6-1	NA	TRBJ2-7	NA	14	CASSKGTSFEEQYF	TGTGCCAGCTCCAAAGGGACCTCCTTCGAGGAGCAGTACTTC
TRBV28	NA	TRBJ2-6	NA	17	CASSRAGTVSGANVLTF	TGTGCCAGCAGTAGGGCCGGGACTGTCTCTGGGGCCAACGTCCTGACTTTC
TRBV28	NA	TRBJ2-1	NA	15	CASSFHRSSYNEQFF	TGTGCCAGCAGTTTCCACCGATCCTCCTACAATGAGCAGTTCTTC
TRBV11-2	NA	TRBJ1-3	NA	14	CASTQWGSGNTIYF	TGTGCCAGCACCCAATGGGGTAGTGGAAACACCATATATTTT
TRBV27	NA	TRBJ2-7	NA	15	CASRSPGTSSYEQYF	TGTGCCAGCAGGTCTCCCGGGACCTCCTCCTACGAGCAGTACTTC
TRBV6-5	TRBD2	TRBJ2-7	NA	14	CASSSSGGLREQYF	TGTGCCAGCAGTTCCTCGGGGGGGCTGCGTGAGCAGTACTTC
TRBV9	NA	TRBJ1-1	NA	15	CASSPRGYVDTEAFF	TGTGCCAGCAGCCCCCGGGGCTATGTGGACACTGAAGCTTTCTTT
TRBV2	NA	TRBJ1-4	NA	12	CASRQVNEKLFF	TGTGCCAGCCGACAGGTTAATGAAAAACTGTTTTTT
TRBV4-1	NA	TRBJ1-1	NA	16	CASSQEYAGMNTEAFF	TGCGCCAGCAGCCAAGAGTACGCGGGGATGAACACTGAAGCTTTCTTT
TRBV6-5	NA	TRBJ1-5	NA	13	CASRYRVGQPQHF	TGTGCCAGCAGATACAGGGTTGGACAGCCCCAGCATTTT
TRBV27	NA	TRBJ2-7	once	15	CASSPLRGLGHEQYF	TGTGCCAGCAGTCCTCTTCGGGGCCTAGGTCACGAGCAGTACTTC
TRBV11-2	NA	TRBJ1-1	few	17	CASSRVGFRRLNTEAFF	TGTGCCAGCAGCAGAGTCGGGTTCCGCCGGCTGAACACTGAAGCTTTCTTT
TRBV11-1	TRBD1	TRBJ1-1	NA	16	CASSRDRGAMNTEAFF	TGTGCCAGCAGCCGAGACAGGGGCGCGATGAACACTGAAGCTTTCTTT
TRBV5-1	NA	TRBJ1-1	NA	13	CASSSDPPREAFF	TGCGCCAGCAGCTCCGATCCTCCCAGGGAAGCTTTCTTT
TRBV30	TRBD1	TRBJ2-7	once	14	CAWSTPGQGSRQYF	TGTGCCTGGAGTACACCGGGACAGGGGTCGAGGCAGTACTTC
TRBV27	NA	TRBJ2-5	NA	16	CASSPRQGGSWETQYF	TGTGCCAGCAGTCCTCGACAGGGAGGGAGTTGGGAGACCCAGTACTTC
TRBV7-8	NA	TRBJ2-3	NA	16	CASSLNRNFITDTQYF	TGTGCCAGCAGCTTAAATCGTAACTTTATCACAGATACGCAGTATTTT
TRBV6-5	NA	TRBJ1-1	NA	12	CAINGGEGEAFF	TGTGCCATCAACGGAGGGGAGGGTGAAGCTTTCTTT
TRBV19	TRBD1	TRBJ1-2	NA	15	CASSLQAGGGYGYTF	TGTGCCAGTTCTCTACAAGCAGGGGGCGGTTATGGCTACACCTTC
TRBV7-2	NA	TRBJ1-1	few	15	CASSLEAGGYTEAFF	TGTGCCAGCAGCTTAGAAGCCGGGGGGTACACTGAAGCTTTCTTT
TRBV10-2	TRBD2	TRBJ2-3	once	19	CASSESGGLAGGERDTQYF	TGCGCCAGCAGTGAGTCGGGTGGATTAGCGGGAGGTGAAAGGGATACGCAGTATTTT
TRBV7-3	NA	TRBJ2-3	NA	12	CASSLNPDTQYF	TGTGCCAGCAGCTTAAACCCGGATACGCAGTATTTT
TRBV6-1	NA	TRBJ2-5	NA	12	CASTPGVETQYF	TGTGCCAGCACCCCCGGGGTTGAGACCCAGTACTTC